Presented here are 12 T cell receptor beta chains from one specimen sequenced in a study of T cells after yellow fever vaccination. Using its own MiXCR run on the 5' RACE reads, TCRdb lists one record per CDR3 protein. The table lists some 110,000 distinct CDR3 sequences, 6% to 8% of them singletons. This specimen consisted of CD4+ T cells sorted from PBMCs, obtained about 10 days after the first yellow fever vaccination. These receptors originate from a man aged 18 to 29 who received the YFV17D yellow fever vaccine.

This clonotype has only a few counts. The chain recombines TRBV12-3 or TRBV12-4 with TRBJ2-5; 7 bases are shared with TRBD1. This CDR3 comprises 15 residues. V trimming: 6 bases; J trimming: 4 bases; junction bases outside the gene matches: 11. The CDR3 nucleotides read TGTGCCAGCAGCGGGATACAGGGGTGGGGAGAGACCCAGTACTTC. Protein: CASSGIQGWGETQYF.

This clonotype was seen ten or more times. The chain combines TRBV3-1 with TRBJ2-3; 7 nucleotides agree with TRBD2. The trim removed 0 bases at V and 4 bases at J, leaving 7 bases unmatched. The CDR3 is made up of 16 amino acids. Per germline, CDR1 LGHDT and CDR2 YNNKEL (reference sequence). This chain's CDR3 is CASSQDIGGKADTQYF. Here the CDR3 DNA reads TGTGCCAGCAGCCAAGACATCGGGGGGAAGGCAGATACGCAGTATTTT.

There are many counts of this clonotype. The chain employs TRBV7-2 and TRBJ1-6, with D uncertain. The V and J ends lost 2 bases and 11 bases respectively, with 10 bases between them. The CDR3 totals 13 residues. CDR1 is SGHTA, CDR2 FQGNSA, per germline. In nucleotides, the CDR3 is TGTGCCAGCAGCTTAACAACCGCCCCACCCCTCCACTTT. Translated: CASSLTTAPPLHF.

At least ten counts were recorded for this clonotype. The chain joins TRBV12-3 or TRBV12-4 to TRBJ2-3; a possible D gene is TRBD2 (6 bases). Deletions cut 2 bases from V and 4 bases from J, with 16 bases between. The CDR3 spans 16 residues. In DNA, the CDR3 is TGTGCCAGCAGTTTACCTCCGCGGGGATACCCAGATACGCAGTATTTT. It yields the protein CASSLPPRGYPDTQYF.

This clonotype was detected many times. The chain carries TRBV3-1 and TRBJ1-1; a weak D match, TRBD1 (5 bases). V dropped 0 bases and J dropped 8 bases, with 16 bases sitting between them. In germline, CDR1 is LGHDT, CDR2 YNNKEL (reference sequence). The CDR3 runs to 15 residues. The CDR3 DNA reads TGTGCCAGCAGCCAAGATCATACGGGGGTTGGGGAAGCTTTCTTT. This gives the protein CASSQDHTGVGEAFF. Together with reference TRBV3-1 and TRBJ1-1, the CDR3 gives the full variable domain: DTAVSQTPKYLVTQMGNDKSIKCEQNLGHDTMYWYKQDSKKFLKIMFSYNNKELIINETVPNRFSPKSPDKAHLNLHINSLELGDSAVYFCASSQDHTGVGEAFFGQGTRLTVV.

This chain joins TRBV5-1 and TRBJ2-1, with 10 bases that match TRBD2. Trimming removed 0 bases from V and 6 bases from J; junction bases left unmatched: 3. CDR3 length equals 15 residues. Germline loops: CDR1 SGHRS, CDR2 YFSETQ. The CDR3 sequence is CASSLELAGPNEQFF. The CDR3 bases are TGCGCCAGCAGCTTGGAACTAGCGGGGCCCAATGAGCAGTTCTTC.

At least ten counts were recorded for this clonotype. V gene TRBV20-1 combines with J gene TRBJ1-4, with a weak D call TRBD1 (5 bases). Germline V CDR1 and CDR2: DFQATT, SNEGSKA (reference sequence). Trimming shortened V by 0 bases and J by 4 bases, and 12 bases separated the two germline ends. The CDR3 totals 15 residues. CDR3 sequence (DNA): TGCAGTGCTAGAGATGGGACGGGCTTTAATGAAAAACTGTTTTTT. Translating gives CSARDGTGFNEKLFF.

This clonotype has ten or more counts. The V gene is TRBV7-2, the J gene TRBJ2-1; no clear D. Germline V gene lookup returns CDR1 SGHTA and CDR2 FQGNSA. V lost 10 bases and J 7 bases, leaving 8 bases between the germline ends. The CDR3 loop spans 10 amino acids. CDR3 in amino acids: CAMSRNEQFF. Written as DNA, the CDR3 is TGTGCCATGTCAAGGAATGAGCAGTTCTTC.

This clonotype was counted many times. V usage is TRBV6-5 and J usage is TRBJ2-2, with D perhaps TRBD1 (5 bases). Between the trimmed V and J ends, which lost 0 bases and 8 bases, there was a span of 10 bases. Germline V gene sequence: CDR1 MNHEY, CDR2 SVGAGI. The CDR3 is 14 amino acids. For the CDR3, the DNA is TGTGCCAGCAGTTACTCCCGTGGGGCAGGGGAGCTGTTTTTT. Translation: CASSYSRGAGELFF.

This clonotype has a count of ten or more. The CDR3 loop is CSASGNTQETQYF. The CDR3 DNA follows: TGCAGTGCTAGTGGGAACACCCAAGAGACCCAGTACTTC. The genes are TRBV20-1 and TRBJ2-5; D ambiguous. Germline lookup yields CDR1 DFQATT and CDR2 SNEGSKA (reference sequence). Trimming pared 3 bases from V and 1 base from J, leaving 9 bases between. The CDR3 is 13 amino acids.

This clonotype was seen ten or more times. This rearrangement joins TRBV7-2 to TRBJ2-1; TRBD2 agrees at 8 bases. Germline V gene data show CDR1 as SGHTA and CDR2 as FQGNSA. This CDR3 contains 15 residues. Trimming took 4 bases from V and 0 from J; bases not matched to a gene: 2. CDR3 coding DNA: TGTGCCAGCAGCTCCGGGACTAGCTCCTACAATGAGCAGTTCTTC. Its protein product is CASSSGTSSYNEQFF.

This clonotype showed up many times. The J gene is TRBJ1-2, the V gene TRBV6-8; D not resolved. The CDR3 is made up of 10 amino acids. Trimming cost V 6 bases and J 5 bases, with 4 bases left between them. In germline, CDR1 is MNHGY, CDR2 SAAAGT. CDR3 amino acids: CASSVYGYTF. The DNA of the CDR3 is TGTGCCAGCAGCGTATATGGCTACACCTTC.